The entry below gives a single T cell receptor beta chain sequence along with its context. The antigen is not known. Germline-derived CDR1 and CDR2 are SGHNT and YYREEE (reference sequence). V dropped 4 bases and J dropped 1 base, with 11 bases sitting between them. The CDR3 loop spans 14 amino acids. The data stem from a study of cytomegalovirus exposure and HLA in healthy donors. Researchers ran the PCR with 60 Vbeta and 13 Jbeta primers. TCRdb keeps only in-frame clones here, not all; method: immunoSEQ multiplex PCR. The sample lists 85,000 to 120,000 clones; approximately 80% were seen once. Findings and limits, study-wide: The presence/absence work took it that sequencing depth was about the same across donors. More clonal expansion characterized HLA-associated TCR beta chains than equally common others in a later analysis. In a later analysis, CMV-associated beta chains were mostly HLA-associated, it appeared.

The rearrangement uses TRBV5-4 and TRBJ2-5; TRBD1 is a possible D gene (6 bases). The sample consisted of PBMCs. This clonotype originated in a man aged 55 to 70 in good health and CMV-seronegative. The CDR3 DNA is TGTGCCAGCAGCCGGGGACAAGCCCAAGAGACCCAGTACTTC. Translated, it gives CASSRGQAQETQYF.